This TCR beta chain was identified during a study of T cell responses to AZD1222 COVID-19 vaccine. This clone turned up a few times. Measured with immunoSEQ multiplex PCR; TCRdb has only the in-frame clones, and not every one. The data hold about 130,000 clones, with approximately 85% observed a single time. CDR1 is SGHVS and CDR2 is FQNEAQ in the germline V gene. Losses at the gene ends were 5 bases for V and 2 bases for J; bases not matched to a gene: 4. The CDR3 is 14 amino acids. The source was peripheral blood, collected 28 days after the second AZD1222 dose. The gene calls are TRBV7-8 and TRBJ1-2; 8 bases map to TRBD1. The sequence derives from an adult who received the AZD1222 COVID-19 vaccine. CDR3 sequence reads: CASSPRDRNYGYTF. CDR3 sequence (DNA): TGTGCCAGCAGCCCCCGGGACAGGAACTATGGCTACACCTTC.